The sequence of this T cell receptor beta chain was determined in a study of OX40 agonist ivuxolimab in advanced cancers. Across the whole study: Ivuxolimab, an agonist antibody against OX40 (CD134), was given to patients. Points from the study as a whole: CD4+ and CD8+ blood T cells expanded clonally by week 6 at 0.1 to 3.0 mg/kg. Clonal expansion among partial responders at 0.1-3.0 mg/kg ranked near the lowest.

In regard to this clone: Antigen specificity is unknown.

The V segment lost 6 bases and the J segment 4 bases; nucleotides outside the gene matches: 22. CDR3 size: 19 residues. Germline CDR1 reads SGHRS; CDR2 reads YFSETQ. Assay used: immunoSEQ multiplex PCR; TCRdb lists only in-frame clones, some missing. The top ten clones hold over 0.6% of a sample with about 110,000 clones, 91% of them seen once. The V and J genes are TRBV5-1 and TRBJ2-1; TRBD1 agrees at 7 bases. The source material was CD4+ or CD8+ T cells sorted from blood, sampled in a trial of the OX40 agonist ivuxolimab. The source is an adult with an advanced solid tumor such as melanoma, head and neck, liver or kidney cancer. The CDR3 DNA follows: TGCGCCAGCAAGATCAGTCCCGGACAGGTTGTGTTGGGATACAATGAGCAGTTCTTC. Its translation: CASKISPGQVVLGYNEQFF.